This TCR beta chain derives from a study of cytomegalovirus exposure and HLA in healthy donors. Study overall: The 120 validation repertoires and the 666 first-cohort repertoires shared a platform, a later analysis reported. Study-wide points: The classifier, whose performance was assessed in both the original and validation cohorts, reportedly diagnosed cytomegalovirus status with high specificity and sensitivity.

Clones were read by immunoSEQ multiplex PCR, and TCRdb kept only the in-frame ones, dropping some. The sample holds roughly 200,000 clones, roughly three quarters seen once. A note on this clone: What it binds is unknown.

Germline CDR1 SGHDT, CDR2 YYEEEE. The junction had 9 bases not matched to a gene; V was cut back by 3 bases and J by 2 bases. CDR3 length equals 17 residues. This sequence originates from a woman aged 25 to 39 in good health and CMV-seronegative. The chain uses TRBV5-6 and TRBJ1-4; 8 bases are a match to TRBD1. The material sequenced was PBMCs. The CDR3 loop reads CASSSPTQGATNEKLFF. DNA for the CDR3: TGTGCCAGCAGCTCACCTACCCAGGGGGCGACTAATGAAAAACTGTTTTTT.